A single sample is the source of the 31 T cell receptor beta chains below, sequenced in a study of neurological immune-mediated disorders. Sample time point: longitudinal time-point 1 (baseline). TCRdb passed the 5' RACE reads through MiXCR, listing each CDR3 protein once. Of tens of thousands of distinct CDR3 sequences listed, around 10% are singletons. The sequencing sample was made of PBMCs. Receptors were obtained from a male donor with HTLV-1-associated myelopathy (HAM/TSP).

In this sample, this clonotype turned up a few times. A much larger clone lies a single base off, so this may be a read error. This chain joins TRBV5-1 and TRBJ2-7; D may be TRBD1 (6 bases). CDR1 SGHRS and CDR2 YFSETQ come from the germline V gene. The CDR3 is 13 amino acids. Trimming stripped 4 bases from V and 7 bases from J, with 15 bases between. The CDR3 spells CASSIGTPDEQYF. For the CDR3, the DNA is TGCGCCAGCAGCATCGGGACACCCGATGAGCAGTACTTC.

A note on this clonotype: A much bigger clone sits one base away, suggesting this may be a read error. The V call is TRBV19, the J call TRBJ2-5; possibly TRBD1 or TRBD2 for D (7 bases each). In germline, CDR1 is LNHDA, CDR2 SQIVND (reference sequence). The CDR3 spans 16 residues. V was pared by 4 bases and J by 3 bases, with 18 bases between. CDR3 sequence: CASSTKRRGTEETQYF. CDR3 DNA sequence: TGTGCCAGTAGTACGAAAAGGCGGGGGACAGAAGAGACCCAGTACTTC.

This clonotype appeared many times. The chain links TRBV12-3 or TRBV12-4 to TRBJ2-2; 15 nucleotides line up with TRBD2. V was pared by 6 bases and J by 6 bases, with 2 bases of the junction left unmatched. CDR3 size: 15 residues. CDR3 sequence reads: CASSRTSGGAGELFF. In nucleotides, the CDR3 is TGTGCCAGCAGCCGGACTAGCGGGGGGGCCGGGGAGCTGTTTTTT.

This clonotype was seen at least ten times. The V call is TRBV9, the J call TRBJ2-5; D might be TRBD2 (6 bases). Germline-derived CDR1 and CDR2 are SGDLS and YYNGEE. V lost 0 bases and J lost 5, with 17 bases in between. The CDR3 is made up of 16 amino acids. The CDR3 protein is CASSVVSAEGPETQYF. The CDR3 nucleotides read TGTGCCAGCAGCGTAGTCAGTGCGGAGGGTCCGGAGACCCAGTACTTC.

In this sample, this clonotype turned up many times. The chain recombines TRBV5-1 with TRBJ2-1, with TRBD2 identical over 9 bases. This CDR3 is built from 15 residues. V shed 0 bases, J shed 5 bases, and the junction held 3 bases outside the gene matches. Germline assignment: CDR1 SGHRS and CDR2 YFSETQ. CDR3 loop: CASSLEAGGDNEQFF. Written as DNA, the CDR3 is TGCGCCAGCAGCTTGGAAGCGGGGGGCGACAATGAGCAGTTCTTC.

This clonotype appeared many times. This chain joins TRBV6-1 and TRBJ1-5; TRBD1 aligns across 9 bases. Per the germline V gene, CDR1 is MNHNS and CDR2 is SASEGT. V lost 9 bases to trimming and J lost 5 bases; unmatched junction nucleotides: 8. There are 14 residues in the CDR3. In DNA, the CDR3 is TGTGCCAGTGTCCGGGACAGGGAATATCAGCCCCAGCATTTT. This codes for CASVRDREYQPQHF.

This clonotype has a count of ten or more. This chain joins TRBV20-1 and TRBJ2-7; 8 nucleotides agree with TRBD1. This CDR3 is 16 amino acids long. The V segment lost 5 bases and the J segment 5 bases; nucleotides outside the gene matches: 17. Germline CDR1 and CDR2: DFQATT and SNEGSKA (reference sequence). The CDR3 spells CSAPTREQGVWDEQYF. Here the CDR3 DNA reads TGCAGTGCTCCAACCCGGGAACAGGGGGTCTGGGACGAGCAGTACTTC.

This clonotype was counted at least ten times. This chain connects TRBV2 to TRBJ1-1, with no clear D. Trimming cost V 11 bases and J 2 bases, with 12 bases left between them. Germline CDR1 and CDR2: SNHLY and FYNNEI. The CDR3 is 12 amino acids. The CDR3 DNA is TGTGCCTGTGAGGTCTTCAACACTGAAGCTTTCTTT. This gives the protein CACEVFNTEAFF.

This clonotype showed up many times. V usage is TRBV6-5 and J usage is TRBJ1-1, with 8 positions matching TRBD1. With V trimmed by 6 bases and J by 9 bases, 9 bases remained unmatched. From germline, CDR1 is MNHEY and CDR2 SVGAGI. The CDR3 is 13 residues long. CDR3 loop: CASRQTGALKAFF. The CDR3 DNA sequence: TGTGCCAGCAGACAGACAGGGGCGCTTAAAGCTTTCTTT.

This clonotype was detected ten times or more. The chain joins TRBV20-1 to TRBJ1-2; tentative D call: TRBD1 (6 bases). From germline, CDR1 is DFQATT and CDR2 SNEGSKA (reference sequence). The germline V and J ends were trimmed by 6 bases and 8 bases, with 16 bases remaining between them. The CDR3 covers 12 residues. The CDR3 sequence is CSAYRVRGGYTF. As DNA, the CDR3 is TGCAGTGCCTACAGGGTTCGGGGAGGCTACACCTTC.

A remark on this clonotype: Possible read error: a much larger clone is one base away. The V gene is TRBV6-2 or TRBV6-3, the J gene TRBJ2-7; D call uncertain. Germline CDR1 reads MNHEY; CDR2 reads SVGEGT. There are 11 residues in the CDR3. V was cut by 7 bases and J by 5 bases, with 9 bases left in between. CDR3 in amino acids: CASNQFHEQYF. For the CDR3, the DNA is TGTGCCAGCAATCAATTCCACGAGCAGTACTTC.

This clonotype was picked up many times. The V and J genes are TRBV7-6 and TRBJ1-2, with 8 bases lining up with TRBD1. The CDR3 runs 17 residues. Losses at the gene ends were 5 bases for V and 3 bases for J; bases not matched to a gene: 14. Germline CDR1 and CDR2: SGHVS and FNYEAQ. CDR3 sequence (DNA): TGTGCCAGCAGCCCTAGTGTGGCCAACAGGGGGTACTATGGCTACACCTTC. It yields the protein CASSPSVANRGYYGYTF.

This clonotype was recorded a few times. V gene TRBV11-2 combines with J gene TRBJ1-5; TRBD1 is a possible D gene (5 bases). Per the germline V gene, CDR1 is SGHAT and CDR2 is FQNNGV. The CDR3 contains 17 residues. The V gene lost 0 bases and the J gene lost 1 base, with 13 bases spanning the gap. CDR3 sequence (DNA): TGTGCCAGCAGCTTAGATTGGCAGGGAGGGAGCAATCAGCCCCAGCATTTT. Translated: CASSLDWQGGSNQPQHF.

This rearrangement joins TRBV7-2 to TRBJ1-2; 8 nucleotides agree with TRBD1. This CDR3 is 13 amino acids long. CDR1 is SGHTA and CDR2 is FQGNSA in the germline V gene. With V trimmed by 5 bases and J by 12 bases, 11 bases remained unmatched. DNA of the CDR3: TGTGCCAGCAGCCCACAGGGGGTGGGGGTCCACACCTTC. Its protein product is CASSPQGVGVHTF.

CDR3 sequence reads: CASSLDGRERSYEQYF. The DNA of the CDR3 is TGTGCCAGCAGCTTAGACGGCAGGGAACGTTCCTACGAGCAGTACTTC. The chain joins TRBV11-2 to TRBJ2-7; tentatively, D is TRBD1 (5 bases). Germline CDR1 and CDR2: SGHAT and FQNNGV. This CDR3 contains 16 residues. Trimming took 0 bases from V and 1 from J, leaving 13 bases between them.

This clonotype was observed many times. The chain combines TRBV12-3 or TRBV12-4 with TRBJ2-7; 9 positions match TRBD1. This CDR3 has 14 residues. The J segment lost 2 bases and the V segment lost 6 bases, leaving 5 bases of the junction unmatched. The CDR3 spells CASRAGTGPYEQYF. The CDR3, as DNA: TGTGCCAGCAGAGCCGGGACAGGGCCCTACGAGCAGTACTTC.

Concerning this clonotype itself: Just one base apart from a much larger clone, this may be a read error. The CDR3 spells CASSPLWGGARETQYF. CDR3 nucleotides: TGTGCCAGCAGCCCGCTGTGGGGAGGGGCGAGGGAGACCCAGTACTTC. The chain combines TRBV3-1 with TRBJ2-5; TRBD2 matches at 7 bases. The CDR3 extends over 16 amino acids. Germline V gives CDR1 LGHDT, CDR2 YNNKEL (reference sequence). V shed 4 bases, J shed 5 bases, and the junction held 13 bases outside the gene matches.

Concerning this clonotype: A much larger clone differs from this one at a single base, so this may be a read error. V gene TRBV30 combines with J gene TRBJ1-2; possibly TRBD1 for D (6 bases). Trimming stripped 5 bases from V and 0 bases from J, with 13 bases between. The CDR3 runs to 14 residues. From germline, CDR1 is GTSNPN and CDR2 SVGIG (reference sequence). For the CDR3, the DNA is TGTGCCTGGGGGGGGCAGCTAGCTAACTATGGCTACACCTTC. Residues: CAWGGQLANYGYTF.

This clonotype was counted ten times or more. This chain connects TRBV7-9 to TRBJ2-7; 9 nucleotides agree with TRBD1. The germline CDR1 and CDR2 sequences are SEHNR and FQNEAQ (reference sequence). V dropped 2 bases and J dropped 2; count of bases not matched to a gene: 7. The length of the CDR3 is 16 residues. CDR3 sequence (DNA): TGTGCCAGCAGCTTAAGGCGAGGGACAGGGACCTACGAGCAGTACTTC. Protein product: CASSLRRGTGTYEQYF.

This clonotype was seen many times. In DNA form, the CDR3 reads TGTGCCAGCAGCCCCACGGGCAGGGGTCTCTATGGCTACACCTTC. This translates into CASSPTGRGLYGYTF. The chain carries TRBV6-5 and TRBJ1-2, with D perhaps TRBD1 (6 bases). Germline V gives CDR1 MNHEY, CDR2 SVGAGI. This CDR3 has 15 residues. Trimming stripped 6 bases from V and 4 bases from J, with 18 bases between.

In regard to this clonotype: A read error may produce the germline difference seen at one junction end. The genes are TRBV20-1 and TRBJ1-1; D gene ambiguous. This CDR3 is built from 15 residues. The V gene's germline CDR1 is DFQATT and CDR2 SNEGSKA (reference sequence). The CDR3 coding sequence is TGCAGTGCTAGGTCCTTCCTAGTACAGAACACCGAAGCTTTCTTT. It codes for CSARSFLVQNTEAFF.

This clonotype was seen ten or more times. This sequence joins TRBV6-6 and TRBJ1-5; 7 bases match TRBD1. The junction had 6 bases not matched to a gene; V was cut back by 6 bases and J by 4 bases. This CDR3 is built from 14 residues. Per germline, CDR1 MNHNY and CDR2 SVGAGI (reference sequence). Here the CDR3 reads CASSRTGQNQPQHF. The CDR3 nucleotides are TGTGCCAGCAGCCGGACAGGACAAAATCAGCCCCAGCATTTT.

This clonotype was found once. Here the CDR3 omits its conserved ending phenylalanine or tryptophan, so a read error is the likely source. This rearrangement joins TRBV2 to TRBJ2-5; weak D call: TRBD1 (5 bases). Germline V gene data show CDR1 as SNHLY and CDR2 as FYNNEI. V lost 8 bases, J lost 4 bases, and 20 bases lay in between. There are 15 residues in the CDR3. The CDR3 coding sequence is TGTGCCAGCCCTAAGGGCAGGGAAACGCGAGAGACCCAGTACTTG. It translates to CASPKGRETRETQYL.

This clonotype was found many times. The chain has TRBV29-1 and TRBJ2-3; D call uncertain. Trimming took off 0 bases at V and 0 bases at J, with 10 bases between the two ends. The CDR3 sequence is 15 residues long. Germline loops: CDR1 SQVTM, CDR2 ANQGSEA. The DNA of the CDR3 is TGCAGCGTTGAAGATTCCCAGACCAGCACAGATACGCAGTATTTT. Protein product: CSVEDSQTSTDTQYF.

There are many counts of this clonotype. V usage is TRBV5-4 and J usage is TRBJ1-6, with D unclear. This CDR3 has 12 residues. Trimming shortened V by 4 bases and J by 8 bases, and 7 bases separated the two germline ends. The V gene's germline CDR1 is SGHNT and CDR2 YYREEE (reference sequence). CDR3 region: CASSDGDSPLHF. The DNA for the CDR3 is TGTGCCAGCAGCGACGGGGATTCACCCCTCCACTTT.

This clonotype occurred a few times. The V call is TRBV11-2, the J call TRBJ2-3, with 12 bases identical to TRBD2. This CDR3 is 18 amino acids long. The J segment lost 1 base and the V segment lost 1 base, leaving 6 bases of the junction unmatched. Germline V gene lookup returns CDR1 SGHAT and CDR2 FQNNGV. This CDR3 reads CASSLGRTSGARTDTQYF. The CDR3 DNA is TGTGCCAGCAGCTTAGGACGGACTAGCGGGGCGCGCACAGATACGCAGTATTTT. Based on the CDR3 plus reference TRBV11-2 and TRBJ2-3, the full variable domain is EAGVAQSPRYKIIEKRQSVAFWCNPISGHATLYWYQQILGQGPKLLIQFQNNGVVDDSQLPKDRFSAERLKGVDSTLKIQPAKLEDSAVYLCASSLGRTSGARTDTQYFGPGTRLTVL.

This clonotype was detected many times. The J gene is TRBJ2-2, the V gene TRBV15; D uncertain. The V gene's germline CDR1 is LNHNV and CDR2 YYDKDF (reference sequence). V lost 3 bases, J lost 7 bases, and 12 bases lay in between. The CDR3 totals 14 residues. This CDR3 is CATSRAWIIGELFF. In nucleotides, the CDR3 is TGTGCCACCAGCAGGGCCTGGATAATCGGGGAGCTGTTTTTT.

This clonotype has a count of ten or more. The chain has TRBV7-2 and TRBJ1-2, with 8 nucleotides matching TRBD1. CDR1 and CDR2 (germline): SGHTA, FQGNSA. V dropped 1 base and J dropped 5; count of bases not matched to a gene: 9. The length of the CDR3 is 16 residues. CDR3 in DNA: TGTGCCAGCAGCTTAGTCTCCGGCAGGGGGCTTTATGGCTACACCTTC. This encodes CASSLVSGRGLYGYTF. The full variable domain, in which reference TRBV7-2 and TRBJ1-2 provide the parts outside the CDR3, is GAGVSQSPSNKVTEKGKDVELRCDPISGHTALYWYRQSLGQGLEFLIYFQGNSAPDKSGLPSDRFSAERTGGSVSTLTIQRTQQEDSAVYLCASSLVSGRGLYGYTFGSGTRLTVV.

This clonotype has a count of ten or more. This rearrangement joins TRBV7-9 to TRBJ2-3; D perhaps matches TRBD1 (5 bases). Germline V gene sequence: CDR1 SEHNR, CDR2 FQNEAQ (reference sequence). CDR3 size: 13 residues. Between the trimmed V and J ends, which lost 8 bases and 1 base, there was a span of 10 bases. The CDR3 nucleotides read TGTGCCAGCTCACAACAGGGCACAGATACGCAGTATTTT. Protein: CASSQQGTDTQYF. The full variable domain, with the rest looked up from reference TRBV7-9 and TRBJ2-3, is DTGVSQNPRHKITKRGQNVTFRCDPISEHNRLYWYRQTLGQGPEFLTYFQNEAQLEKSRLLSDRFSAERPKGSFSTLEIQRTEQGDSAMYLCASSQQGTDTQYFGPGTRLTVL.

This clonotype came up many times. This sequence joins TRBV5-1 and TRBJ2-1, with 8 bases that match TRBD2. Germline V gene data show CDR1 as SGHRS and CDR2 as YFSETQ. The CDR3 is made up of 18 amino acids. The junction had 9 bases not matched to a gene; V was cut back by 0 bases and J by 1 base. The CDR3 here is CASSLGPLAGSSYNEQFF. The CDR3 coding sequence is TGCGCCAGCAGCTTGGGTCCGTTAGCGGGGTCTTCCTACAATGAGCAGTTCTTC.

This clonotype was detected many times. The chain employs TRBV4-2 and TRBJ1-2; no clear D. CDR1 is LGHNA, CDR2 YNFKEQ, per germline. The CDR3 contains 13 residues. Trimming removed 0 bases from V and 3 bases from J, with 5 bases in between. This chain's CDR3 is CASSQEQYYGYTF. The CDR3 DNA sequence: TGTGCCAGCAGCCAAGAACAGTACTATGGCTACACCTTC.